Relative to its sample, the clone carrying this TCR beta chain is medium-sized. This CDR3 has 17 amino acids. Trimming removed 7 bases from V and 3 bases from J, with 19 bases in between. The germline V gene encodes CDR1 MNHEY and CDR2 SMNVEV (reference sequence). The sample belongs to a study of blood T cell repertoires in COVID-19. For the study at large: In each case, the material was cDNA or gDNA derived from T cells, B-cell-depleted T cells, or PBMCs.

Authors' processing steps: For nucleated cells, counts were estimated from reference gene primer amplification. Generated by immunoSEQ multiplex PCR, the TCRdb table keeps only in-frame clones and is missing some. Clone size and V and J calls were adopted from that table, with D and trimming inferred from the DNA. The sample yields 150,000 to 200,000 clones, around 85% seen once. This clonotype was sampled from a man aged 50 to 60 with active or convalescent COVID-19. This sequence joins TRBV27 and TRBJ2-6; tentatively, D is TRBD2 (6 bases). Source material: peripheral blood. The CDR3 region is CASKPSGGARGANVLTF. CDR3 sequence (DNA): TGTGCCAGCAAACCTTCCGGAGGGGCACGTGGGGCCAACGTCCTGACTTTC.